The present T cell receptor (beta chain) was sequenced within a study of OX40 agonist ivuxolimab in advanced cancers. Study overall: Prior therapy, whether anti-PD-1, anti-PD-L1 or anti-CTLA-4, was allowed, and 40% had some. Study conclusions and caveats: On average, a greater number of expanded clones characterised CD8+ T cells relative to CD4+. What antigens the expanded peripheral T cells recognized was never established. Those patients achieving a partial response at 0.1-3.0 mg/kg showed among the lowest clonal expansion.

The J segment lost 2 bases and the V segment lost 6 bases, leaving 4 bases of the junction unmatched. Germline CDR1 MNHEY, CDR2 SVGAGI. CDR3 length: 15 residues. As for this clone: Its target is not known.

Profiled with immunoSEQ multiplex PCR; TCRdb holds only in-frame clones, not every one. Here the sample spans roughly 53,000 clones, 84% being singletons. V usage is TRBV6-5 and J usage is TRBJ2-6; 7 bases match TRBD1. This clonotype originated in an adult with an advanced solid tumor such as melanoma, head and neck, liver or kidney cancer. This specimen was CD4+ or CD8+ T cells sorted from blood, taken in a trial of the OX40 agonist ivuxolimab. CDR3 residues: CASSSDRAGANVLTF. The DNA of the CDR3 is TGTGCCAGCAGCTCCGACAGGGCTGGGGCCAACGTCCTGACTTTC.